Following are 25 T cell receptor beta chains from one sample sequenced in a study of blood T cell repertoires in COVID-19. TCRdb's copy holds only in-frame clones and misses some; the assay was immunoSEQ multiplex PCR. This table holds roughly 120,000 clones, around 80% found once. Sequenced material: peripheral blood. The receptors were sampled from a man aged 45-65 years with acute or convalescent COVID-19.

This clone appeared once. This rearrangement joins TRBV6-5 to TRBJ1-1; no firm D call. This CDR3 has 14 amino acids. Trimming stripped 7 bases from V and 4 bases from J, with 16 bases between. The germline CDR1 and CDR2 sequences are MNHEY and SVGAGI. The CDR3 is CASIPEPRPTEAFF. CDR3 in DNA: TGTGCCAGCATCCCCGAGCCGAGGCCCACTGAAGCTTTCTTT.

The rearrangement joins TRBV6-1 to TRBJ1-2; 9 bases agree with TRBD1. Germline CDR1 and CDR2: MNHNS and SASEGT. This CDR3 is 15 amino acids long. Trimming at V came to 2 bases and at J to 8 bases, leaving 9 bases not matched to a gene. The CDR3: CASSERRTGVDGYTF. In DNA form, the CDR3 reads TGTGCCAGCAGTGAACGACGGACAGGGGTGGACGGCTACACCTTC.

The rearrangement uses TRBV5-1 and TRBJ2-3; tentatively, D is TRBD1 (9 bases). CDR1 SGHRS and CDR2 YFSETQ come from the germline V gene. CDR3 size: 16 residues. V lost 10 bases and J lost 4, with 25 bases in between. The CDR3 nucleotides are TGCGCCGCCAGAAAGGGACAGGGACTAGATGCAGATACGCAGTATTTT. Its protein product is CAARKGQGLDADTQYF.

The table lists this clone with a few counts. The CDR3 DNA reads as TGCAGCGTTGAAGTGGACAGGGGTGAGACCCAGTACTTC. Protein sequence: CSVEVDRGETQYF. The chain carries TRBV29-1 and TRBJ2-5; 9 nucleotides line up with TRBD1. V gave up 1 base and J gave up 5 bases; unmatched junction bases: 2. Germline CDR1 reads SQVTM; CDR2 reads ANQGSEA. This CDR3 spans 13 amino acids.

This chain joins TRBV5-1 and TRBJ1-6; D is possibly TRBD1 (6 bases). This CDR3 comprises 14 residues. V dropped 3 bases and J dropped 7 bases, with 11 bases sitting between them. Germline V CDR1 and CDR2: SGHRS, YFSETQ. The CDR3 region has the DNA TGCGCCAGCAGCTCCGACAGGCGGAATTCACCCCTCCACTTT. This translates into CASSSDRRNSPLHF.

V and J are TRBV6-5 and TRBJ2-3; 8 bases match TRBD2. Germline lookup yields CDR1 MNHEY and CDR2 SVGAGI. The junction had 3 bases not matched to a gene; V was cut back by 7 bases and J by 0 bases. This CDR3 region has 14 residues. Here the CDR3 reads CASTASGSTDTQYF. The CDR3 bases are TGTGCCAGCACTGCTAGCGGGAGCACAGATACGCAGTATTTT.

About this clone itself: The same CDR3 can be traced to other DNA sequences in this sample. The chain has TRBV11-2 and TRBJ2-5; unclear D gene. Germline lookup yields CDR1 SGHAT and CDR2 FQNNGV. V was cut by 6 bases and J by 5 bases, with 7 bases left in between. This CDR3 is built from 11 residues. The CDR3, as DNA: TGTGCCAGCAGTCCCGGGGAGACCCAGTACTTC. Translation: CASSPGETQYF.

This sequence joins TRBV21-1 and TRBJ2-1; TRBD1, the table's D call, was not compared with the DNA. TRBV21-1 is assigned pseudogene status. The length of the CDR3 is 15 residues. The CDR3 is CASSKTGRGSNEQFF. The CDR3 DNA is TGTGCCAGCAGCAAAACAGGACGCGGATCCAATGAGCAGTTCTTC.

CDR3 sequence: CASSSTSGEDEQYF. CDR3 sequence (DNA): TGTGCCAGCAGCTCCACTAGCGGGGAGGATGAGCAGTACTTC. This rearrangement joins TRBV13 to TRBJ2-7; the match to TRBD2 covers 10 bases. Germline lookup yields CDR1 PRHDT and CDR2 FYEKMQ (reference sequence). After removal of 4 bases from V and 7 bases from J, the junction contained 7 bases not matched to a gene. This CDR3 is built from 14 residues.

The V and J genes are TRBV6-1 and TRBJ2-2; a possible D gene is TRBD2 (6 bases). The germline V gene has CDR1 MNHNS and CDR2 SASEGT. V was trimmed by 3 bases and J by 3 bases, leaving 11 bases between them. This CDR3 contains 15 residues. The CDR3: CASSEIAAYTGELFF. Written as DNA, the CDR3 is TGTGCCAGCAGTGAGATAGCGGCGTACACCGGGGAGCTGTTTTTT.

The chain uses TRBV15 and TRBJ2-1; a possible D gene is TRBD1 (5 bases). V dropped 0 bases and J dropped 7 bases, with 13 bases sitting between them. This CDR3 spans 15 amino acids. Germline V gene data show CDR1 as LNHNV and CDR2 as YYDKDF (reference sequence). CDR3 sequence (DNA): TGTGCCACCAGCAGAGATCGGGTGGGGCGGAATGAGCAGTTCTTC. Amino acid sequence: CATSRDRVGRNEQFF.

The CDR3 DNA reads TGTGCCAGCAGCCCTGACAGCTTCACTACTGGCTACACCTTC. As protein: CASSPDSFTTGYTF. The rearrangement joins TRBV6-4 to TRBJ1-2, with TRBD1 as a possible D gene (5 bases). CDR1 and CDR2 (germline): MRHNA, SNTAGT. Trimming took off 6 bases at V and 7 bases at J, with 18 bases between the two ends. The CDR3 loop spans 14 amino acids.

The genes are TRBV7-3 and TRBJ2-5; 10 bases are shared with TRBD1. With 6 bases clipped from V and 4 bases from J, the junction kept 5 bases outside the gene matches. Per germline, CDR1 SGHTA and CDR2 FQGTGA. This CDR3 is built from 14 residues. CDR3 nucleotide sequence: TGTGCCAGCAGTCGGACAGGGGGGGCAGAGACCCAGTACTTC. It yields the protein CASSRTGGAETQYF.

The chain recombines TRBV9 with TRBJ1-1; 8 bases match TRBD1. This CDR3 is built from 14 residues. V lost 4 bases to trimming and J lost 7 bases; unmatched junction nucleotides: 9. The germline V gene has CDR1 SGDLS and CDR2 YYNGEE. CDR3 region: CASSQQGEGSEAFF. Here the CDR3 DNA reads TGTGCCAGCAGCCAACAGGGGGAAGGGAGTGAAGCTTTCTTT.

V is TRBV6-4 and J is TRBJ2-3, with 7 bases aligning to TRBD2. CDR1 and CDR2 from the germline V gene are MRHNA and SNTAGT. This CDR3 is built from 15 residues. V lost 2 bases and J lost 1; bases outside the gene matches: 3. DNA of the CDR3: TGTGCCAGCAGTGACGGGGCGGGGGGCACAGATACGCAGTATTTT. Its protein product is CASSDGAGGTDTQYF.

The CDR3 loop reads CASSQGSGQPQHF. In DNA, the CDR3 is TGTGCCAGCTCCCAGGGGAGTGGACAGCCCCAGCATTTT. V gene TRBV27 combines with J gene TRBJ1-5, with D tentatively TRBD1 (6 bases). Trimming removed 8 bases from V and 7 bases from J, with 15 bases in between. CDR1 and CDR2 from the germline V gene are MNHEY and SMNVEV (reference sequence). The CDR3 is 13 amino acids.

The chain carries TRBV19 and TRBJ1-1; maybe TRBD1 (6 bases). Deletions cut 6 bases from V and 7 bases from J, with 15 bases between. The CDR3 loop spans 13 amino acids. CDR1 is LNHDA, CDR2 SQIVND, per germline (reference sequence). This chain's CDR3 is CASSQQGRFEAFF. The CDR3 DNA follows: TGTGCCAGTAGCCAACAGGGTCGATTTGAAGCTTTCTTT.

The V call is TRBV7-9, the J call TRBJ2-3; 9 bases align to TRBD2. The germline CDR1 and CDR2 sequences are SEHNR and FQNEAQ (reference sequence). The V gene end was trimmed by 3 bases and the J gene end by 2 bases; junction bases not matched to a gene: 9. This CDR3 is 17 amino acids long. DNA for the CDR3: TGTGCCAGCAGCTTCGGGCTAGCGGGACCTACCACAGATACGCAGTATTTT. Its protein product is CASSFGLAGPTTDTQYF.

The J gene is TRBJ1-3, the V gene TRBV6-5, with D maybe TRBD1 (6 bases). Trimming removed 6 bases at V and 3 bases at J, with 12 bases between. Germline lookup yields CDR1 MNHEY and CDR2 SVGAGI. The CDR3 extends over 14 amino acids. The CDR3 here is CASSKQGGGNTIYF. For the CDR3, the DNA is TGTGCCAGCAGCAAACAGGGTGGTGGAAACACCATATATTTT.

This chain links TRBV27 with TRBJ1-5, with 8 bases that match TRBD1. Trimming removed 3 bases from V and 7 bases from J; junction bases left unmatched: 14. CDR1 and CDR2 (germline): MNHEY, SMNVEV (reference sequence). The CDR3 length is 17 residues. The CDR3 region is CASSFSPGRGRGQPQHF. CDR3 sequence (DNA): TGTGCCAGCAGTTTCTCCCCCGGCAGGGGGCGCGGGCAGCCCCAGCATTTT.

The chain is built from TRBV19 and TRBJ1-2; 9 bases are a match to TRBD1. Germline loops: CDR1 LNHDA, CDR2 SQIVND (reference sequence). The CDR3 loop spans 15 amino acids. J lost 4 bases, V lost 3 bases, and 6 bases had no gene match. CDR3 in amino acids: CASSMAGTGLYGYTF. CDR3 DNA sequence: TGTGCCAGTAGTATGGCCGGGACAGGGCTCTATGGCTACACCTTC.

The CDR3, as DNA: TGCGCCAGCAGGACGACAGGGATCGACGAGCAGTACTTC. Translating it yields CASRTTGIDEQYF. The rearrangement joins TRBV5-1 to TRBJ2-7, with TRBD1 identical over 7 bases. This CDR3 spans 13 amino acids. Germline CDR1 is SGHRS and CDR2 is YFSETQ. The ends lost 5 bases at V and 5 bases at J; junction bases unmatched: 7.

The chain joins TRBV18 to TRBJ2-1, with 9 bases aligning to TRBD1. The V segment lost 8 bases and the J segment 6 bases; nucleotides outside the gene matches: 8. The CDR3 runs 14 residues. The germline V gene encodes CDR1 KGHSH and CDR2 LQKENI. CDR3 bases: TGTGCCAGCGCATGGGACAGGGAAAGCAATGAGCAGTTCTTC. It specifies CASAWDRESNEQFF.

The chain recombines TRBV15 with TRBJ2-2, with TRBD2 as a possible D gene (5 bases). Trimming removed 0 bases from V and 4 bases from J, with 12 bases in between. Germline loops: CDR1 LNHNV, CDR2 YYDKDF (reference sequence). The CDR3 runs to 16 residues. CDR3 coding DNA: TGTGCCACCAGCAGAGAGGTTTGGAGCGGCACCGGGGAGCTGTTTTTT. Its translation: CATSREVWSGTGELFF.

The rearrangement uses TRBV18 and TRBJ2-1; 9 bases agree with TRBD2. Germline V lookup: CDR1 KGHSH, CDR2 LQKENI. J lost 9 bases, V lost 2 bases, and 2 bases had no gene match. CDR3 length equals 13 residues. DNA for the CDR3: TGTGCCAGCTCACCAGGACTAGCGCTTGAGCAGTTCTTC. It encodes CASSPGLALEQFF.